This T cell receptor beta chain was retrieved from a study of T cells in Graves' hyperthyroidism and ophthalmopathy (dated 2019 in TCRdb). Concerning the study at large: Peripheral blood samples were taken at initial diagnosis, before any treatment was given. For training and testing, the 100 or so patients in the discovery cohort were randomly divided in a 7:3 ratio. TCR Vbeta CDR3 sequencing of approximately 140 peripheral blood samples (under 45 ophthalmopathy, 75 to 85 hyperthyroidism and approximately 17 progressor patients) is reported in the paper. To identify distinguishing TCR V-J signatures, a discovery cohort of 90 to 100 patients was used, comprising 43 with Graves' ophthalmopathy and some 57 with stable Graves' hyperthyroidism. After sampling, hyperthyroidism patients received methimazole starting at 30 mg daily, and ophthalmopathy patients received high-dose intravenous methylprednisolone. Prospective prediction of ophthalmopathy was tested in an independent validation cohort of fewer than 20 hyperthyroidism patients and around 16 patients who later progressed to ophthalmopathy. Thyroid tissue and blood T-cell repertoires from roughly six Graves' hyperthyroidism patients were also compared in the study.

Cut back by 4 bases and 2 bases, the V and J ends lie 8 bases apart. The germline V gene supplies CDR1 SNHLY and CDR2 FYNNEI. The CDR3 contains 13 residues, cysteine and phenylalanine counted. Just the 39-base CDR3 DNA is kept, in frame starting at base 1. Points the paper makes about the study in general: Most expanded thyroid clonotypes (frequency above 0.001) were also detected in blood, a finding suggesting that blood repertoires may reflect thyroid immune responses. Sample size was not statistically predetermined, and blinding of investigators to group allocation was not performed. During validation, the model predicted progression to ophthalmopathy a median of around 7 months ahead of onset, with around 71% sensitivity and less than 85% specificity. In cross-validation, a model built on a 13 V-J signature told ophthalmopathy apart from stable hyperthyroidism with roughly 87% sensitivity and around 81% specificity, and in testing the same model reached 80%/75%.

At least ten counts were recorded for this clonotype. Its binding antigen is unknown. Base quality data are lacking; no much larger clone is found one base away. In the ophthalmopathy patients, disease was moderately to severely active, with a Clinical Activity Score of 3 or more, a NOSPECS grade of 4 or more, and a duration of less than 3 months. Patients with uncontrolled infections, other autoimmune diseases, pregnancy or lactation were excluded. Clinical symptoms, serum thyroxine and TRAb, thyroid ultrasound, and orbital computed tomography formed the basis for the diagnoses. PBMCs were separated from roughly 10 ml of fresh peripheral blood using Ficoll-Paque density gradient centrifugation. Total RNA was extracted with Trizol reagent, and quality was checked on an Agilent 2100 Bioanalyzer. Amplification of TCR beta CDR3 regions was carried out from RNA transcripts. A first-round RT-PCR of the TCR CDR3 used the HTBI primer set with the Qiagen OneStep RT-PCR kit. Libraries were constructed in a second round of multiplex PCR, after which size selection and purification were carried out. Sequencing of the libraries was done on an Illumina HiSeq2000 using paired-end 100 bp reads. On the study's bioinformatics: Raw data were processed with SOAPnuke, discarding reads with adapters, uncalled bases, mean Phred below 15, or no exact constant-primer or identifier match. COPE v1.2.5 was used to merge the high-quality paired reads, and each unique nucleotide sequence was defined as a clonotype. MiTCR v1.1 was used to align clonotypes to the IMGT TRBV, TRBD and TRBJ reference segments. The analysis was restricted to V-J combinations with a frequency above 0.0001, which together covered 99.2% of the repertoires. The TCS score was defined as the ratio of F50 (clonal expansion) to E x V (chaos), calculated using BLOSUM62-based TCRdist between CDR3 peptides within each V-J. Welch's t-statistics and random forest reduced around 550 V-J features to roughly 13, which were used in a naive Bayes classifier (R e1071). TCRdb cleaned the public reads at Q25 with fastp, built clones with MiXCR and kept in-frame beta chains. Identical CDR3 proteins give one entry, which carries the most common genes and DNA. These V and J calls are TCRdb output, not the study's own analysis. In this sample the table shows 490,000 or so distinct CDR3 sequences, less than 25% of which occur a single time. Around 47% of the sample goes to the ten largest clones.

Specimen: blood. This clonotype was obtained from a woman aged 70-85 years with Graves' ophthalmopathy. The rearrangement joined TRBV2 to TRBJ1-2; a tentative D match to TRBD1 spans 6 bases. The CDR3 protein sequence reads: CASSVGQNYGYTF. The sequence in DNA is TGTGCCAGCAGTGTTGGACAGAACTATGGCTACACCTTC.